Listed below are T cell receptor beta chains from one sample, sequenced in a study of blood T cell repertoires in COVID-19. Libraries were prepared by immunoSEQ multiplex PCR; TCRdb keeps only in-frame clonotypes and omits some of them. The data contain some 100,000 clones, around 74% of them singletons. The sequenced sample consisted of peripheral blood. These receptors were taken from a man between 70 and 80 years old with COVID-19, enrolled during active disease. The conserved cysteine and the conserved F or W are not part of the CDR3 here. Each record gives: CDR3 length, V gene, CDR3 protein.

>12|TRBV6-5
ASSYGRGRNEQY
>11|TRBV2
ASRHGQLYGYT
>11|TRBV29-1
SVAVVTGEAQY
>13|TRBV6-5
ASSRFSRQYNEQF
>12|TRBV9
ASSAGRGNYGYT
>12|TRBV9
ASSPDSSRAEAF
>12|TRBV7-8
ASSLVASGYTQY
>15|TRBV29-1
SVVGPGTSGDLETQY
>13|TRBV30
AWSLGEVLVNEQF
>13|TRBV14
ASSRRDSLYYGYT
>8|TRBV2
ASNSDTQY
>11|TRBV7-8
ASSRQGGETQY
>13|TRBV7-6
ASSSRQGMAGELF
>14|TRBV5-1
ASSSAGQGSGNTIY
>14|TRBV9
ASSASEREGTGELF
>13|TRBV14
ASSLLGLGYNEQF
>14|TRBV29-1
SVEEGLAGRQETQY
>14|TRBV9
ASSVDGGSYNSPLH
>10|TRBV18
ASSPQGAEAF
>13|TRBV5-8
ASSLGQGSDSPLH
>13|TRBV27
ASSFRDPEGNEQF
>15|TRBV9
ASSALAGGPITGELF
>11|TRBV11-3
ASSSRSGSEAF
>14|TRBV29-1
SALTGDLILVEKLF
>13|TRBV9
ASSVVAERYNEQF
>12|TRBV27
ASSFGQGVGEQF
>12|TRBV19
ASRHGGSNQPQH
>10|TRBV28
ASSPIPYGYT
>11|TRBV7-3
ASSYRVEGEQY
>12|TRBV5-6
ASSKGLALETQY
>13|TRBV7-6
ASSTGTGRGHEQY
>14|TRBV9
ASSPLGQASGNTIY
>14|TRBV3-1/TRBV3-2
ASSHRSGRTIYEQY
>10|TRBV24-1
ATTGATGELF
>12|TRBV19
ASMVGGSYNEQF
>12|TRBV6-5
ASSTGHSGNTIY
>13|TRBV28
ASRPRDLIYNEQF
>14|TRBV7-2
ASSLKAGGRGDTQY